This is a list of T cell receptor beta chains from one sample in a study of cytomegalovirus exposure and HLA in healthy donors. Generated by immunoSEQ multiplex PCR, the TCRdb table keeps only in-frame clones and is missing some. Of 100,000 to 120,000 clones in the sample, 60% to 85% were seen once. Sample: PBMCs. These TCRs come from a woman in her thirties in good health and CMV-seronegative. The CDR3 runs from the conserved cysteine through the conserved F or W. A D gene is named only where the DNA matches it firmly. Size tells how often a clone was seen (once, few, many) or the class of an expanded clone, and some rows leave it out.

clone size	V gene	J gene	D gene	CDR3 protein	CDR3 DNA
NA	TRBV6-5	TRBJ1-2	NA	CASTRTEGYYGYTF	TGTGCCAGCACCAGGACGGAGGGGTACTATGGCTACACCTTC
few	TRBV9	TRBJ1-4	TRBD1	CASSPGGPTNEKLFF	TGTGCCAGCAGTCCAGGGGGCCCAACTAATGAAAAACTGTTTTTT
once	TRBV28	TRBJ2-1	NA	CASSAQQGREQFF	TGTGCCAGCAGTGCCCAACAGGGTCGCGAGCAGTTCTTC
few	TRBV6-6	TRBJ2-2	NA	CASRPRGSTGELFF	TGTGCCAGCAGGCCGAGGGGGAGCACCGGGGAGCTGTTTTTT
NA	TRBV27	TRBJ1-2	NA	CASSLRGLYGYTF	TGTGCCAGCAGTTTGCGGGGTTTGTATGGCTACACCTTC
NA	TRBV5-1	TRBJ2-7	TRBD2	CASSLGRGLAGGKSYEQYF	TGCGCCAGCAGCTTGGGCCGAGGACTAGCGGGAGGAAAGTCCTACGAGCAGTACTTC
NA	TRBV6-5	TRBJ1-3	NA	CASSYSEGYTIYF	TGTGCCAGCAGTTACTCGGAGGGATACACCATATATTTT
few	TRBV7-7	TRBJ2-5	TRBD2	CASSLLAGGQETQYF	TGTGCCAGCAGCTTACTAGCGGGGGGGCAAGAGACCCAGTACTTC
NA	TRBV5-1	TRBJ2-7	TRBD1	CASSSGQGYEQYF	TGCGCCAGCAGCTCGGGACAGGGCTACGAGCAGTACTTC
few	TRBV7-2	TRBJ2-5	TRBD2	CASSRGGGGTQYF	TGTGCCAGCAGCCGGGGGGGTGGGGGGACCCAGTACTTC
few	TRBV27	TRBJ2-1	NA	CASSGRGNEQFF	TGTGCCAGCAGTGGTAGGGGGAATGAGCAGTTCTTC
NA	TRBV15	TRBJ1-1	TRBD1	CATSTRTGGMAEAFF	TGTGCCACCAGCACTAGGACAGGGGGTATGGCTGAAGCTTTCTTT
once	TRBV19	TRBJ1-5	TRBD1	CASFTPAGGPNQPQHF	TGTGCCAGTTTCACCCCCGCAGGGGGCCCCAATCAGCCCCAGCATTTT
NA	TRBV7-9	TRBJ1-4	NA	CASSSTPGHGNEKLFF	TGTGCCAGCAGCTCAACCCCGGGACACGGGAATGAAAAACTGTTTTTT
NA	TRBV13	TRBJ2-3	TRBD1	CASSPRVGGAGTDTQYF	TGTGCCAGCAGCCCGCGGGTAGGGGGCGCCGGGACAGATACGCAGTATTTT
few	TRBV4-2	TRBJ2-3	TRBD2	CASSQAGTSMDTQYF	TGTGCCAGCAGCCAAGCCGGGACTAGCATGGATACGCAGTATTTT
NA	TRBV7-6	TRBJ1-1	TRBD1	CASSPRPGQKNTEAFF	TGTGCCAGCAGCCCCCGGCCGGGACAGAAGAACACTGAAGCTTTCTTT
NA	TRBV4-3	TRBJ1-5	NA	CASSQDLGNQPQHF	TGCGCCAGCAGCCAAGACCTCGGCAATCAGCCCCAGCATTTT
NA	TRBV11-2	TRBJ2-7	NA	CASSFRRMNPYEQYF	TGTGCCAGCAGCTTTAGAAGAATGAACCCCTACGAGCAGTACTTC
NA	TRBV4-3	TRBJ2-1	TRBD2	CASSHIGLAGDNEQFF	TGCGCCAGCAGCCACATTGGACTAGCGGGCGACAATGAGCAGTTCTTC
NA	TRBV20-1	TRBJ1-2	NA	CSARGGGVATF	TGCAGTGCTAGAGGAGGGGGGGTAGCCACCTTC
NA	TRBV5-4	TRBJ2-3	TRBD2	CASSFFSLAGGTDTQYF	TGTGCCAGCAGCTTTTTCTCACTAGCGGGAGGGACAGATACGCAGTATTTT
NA	TRBV28	TRBJ1-1	TRBD1	CASSDDRANTEAFF	TGTGCCAGCAGTGACGACAGGGCGAACACTGAAGCTTTCTTT
few	TRBV28	TRBJ1-1	NA	CASSLSPGVGTEAFF	TGTGCCAGCAGTTTATCCCCAGGGGTGGGCACTGAAGCTTTCTTT
NA	TRBV5-4	TRBJ2-3	NA	CASSSEPRIRSTDTQYF	TGTGCCAGCAGCTCGGAGCCCAGAATCCGTAGCACAGATACGCAGTATTTT
NA	TRBV19	TRBJ1-5	NA	CASSMSGSQPQHF	TGTGCCAGTAGTATGTCAGGCAGTCAGCCCCAGCATTTT
NA	TRBV4-3	TRBJ1-1	TRBD1	CASSPDRAGYEAFF	TGCGCCAGCAGCCCCGACAGGGCGGGTTATGAAGCTTTCTTT
NA	TRBV9	TRBJ2-1	NA	CASSGGTGSSYNEQFF	TGTGCCAGCAGCGGAGGAACAGGGAGCTCCTACAATGAGCAGTTCTTC
NA	TRBV4-3	TRBJ2-2	NA	CASSQETRDSGELFF	TGCGCCAGCAGCCAAGAGACTAGAGATTCCGGGGAGCTGTTTTTT
NA	TRBV10-3	TRBJ2-4	NA	CAIRPDSGAKNIQYF	TGTGCCATCAGGCCCGACTCAGGGGCCAAAAACATTCAGTACTTC
NA	TRBV5-1	TRBJ2-3	NA	CASSFRYSTDTQYF	TGCGCCAGCAGCTTCAGGTATAGCACAGATACGCAGTATTTT
NA	TRBV5-8	TRBJ2-7	NA	CASSRVSYEQYF	TGTGCCAGCAGCCGAGTGTCCTACGAGCAGTACTTC
NA	TRBV29-1	TRBJ1-2	NA	CSVVGAEGYTF	TGCAGCGTTGTGGGGGCAGAGGGCTACACCTTC
NA	TRBV25-1	TRBJ2-7	TRBD1	CASSDSDRVHEQYF	TGTGCCAGCAGTGACTCGGACAGGGTCCACGAGCAGTACTTC
NA	TRBV5-1	TRBJ2-7	NA	CASSLAGTGTYEQYF	TGCGCCAGCAGCTTGGCGGGAACTGGGACCTACGAGCAGTACTTC
few	TRBV4-3	TRBJ2-1	TRBD2	CASSQEGLAAYNEQFF	TGCGCCAGCAGCCAAGAAGGACTAGCGGCCTACAATGAGCAGTTCTTC
NA	TRBV6-5	TRBJ2-7	TRBD2	CASNRLAGVSEQYF	TGTGCCAGCAACCGACTAGCGGGAGTCTCCGAGCAGTACTTC
NA	TRBV10-3	TRBJ1-6	TRBD1	CAISELPTGDNSPLHF	TGTGCCATCAGTGAGTTGCCGACAGGGGATAATTCACCCCTCCACTTT
NA	TRBV4-1	TRBJ1-4	NA	CASSQGQREKLFF	TGCGCCAGCAGCCAAGGGCAGAGGGAAAAACTGTTTTTT
few	TRBV18	TRBJ1-5	TRBD1	CASSRTGDHQPQHF	TGTGCCAGCTCACGGACAGGGGACCATCAGCCCCAGCATTTT
NA	TRBV28	TRBJ2-1	NA	CASSRVEQFF	TGTGCCAGCAGTCGGGTTGAGCAGTTCTTC
NA	TRBV19	TRBJ1-5	NA	CASSLAGRPQHF	TGTGCCAGTAGCCTGGCGGGGCGGCCCCAGCATTTT
NA	TRBV28	TRBJ1-5	NA	CASSTWGSNQPQHF	TGTGCCAGCTCAACGTGGGGCAGCAATCAGCCCCAGCATTTT
once	TRBV28	TRBJ2-1	NA	CASSLFRGSYNEQFF	TGTGCCAGCAGTTTATTTCGGGGGAGTTACAATGAGCAGTTCTTC
NA	TRBV6-6	TRBJ2-7	TRBD2	CASRQTSGGTYEQYF	TGTGCCAGCAGACAAACTAGCGGGGGCACCTACGAGCAGTACTTC